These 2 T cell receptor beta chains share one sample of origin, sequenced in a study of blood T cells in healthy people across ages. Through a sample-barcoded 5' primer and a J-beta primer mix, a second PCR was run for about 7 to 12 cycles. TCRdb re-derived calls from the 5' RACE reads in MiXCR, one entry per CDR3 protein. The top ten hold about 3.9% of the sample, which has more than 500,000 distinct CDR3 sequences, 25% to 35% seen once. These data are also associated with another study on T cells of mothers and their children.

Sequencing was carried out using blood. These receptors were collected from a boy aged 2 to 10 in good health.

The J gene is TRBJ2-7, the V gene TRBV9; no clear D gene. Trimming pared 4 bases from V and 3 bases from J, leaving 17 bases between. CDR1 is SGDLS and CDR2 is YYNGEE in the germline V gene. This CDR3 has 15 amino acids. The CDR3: CASSPTSDLFYEQYF. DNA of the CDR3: TGTGCCAGCAGCCCAACCAGCGACCTATTCTACGAGCAGTACTTC.

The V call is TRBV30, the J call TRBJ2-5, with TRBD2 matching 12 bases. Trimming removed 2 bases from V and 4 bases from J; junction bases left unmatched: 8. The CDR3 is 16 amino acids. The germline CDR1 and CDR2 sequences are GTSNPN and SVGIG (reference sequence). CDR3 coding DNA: TGTGCCTGGAGTACGTCTAGCGGGAGGGCGGGAGAGACCCAGTACTTC. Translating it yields CAWSTSSGRAGETQYF. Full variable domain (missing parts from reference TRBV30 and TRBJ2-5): SQTIHQWPATLVQPVGSPLSLECTVEGTSNPNLYWYRQAAGRGLQLLFYSVGIGQISSEVPQNLSASRPQDRQFILSSKKLLLSDSGFYLCAWSTSSGRAGETQYFGPGTRLLVL.